Shown below are 32 T cell receptor beta chains from a single sample sequenced in a study of cytomegalovirus exposure and HLA in healthy donors. Researchers ran the PCR with 60 Vbeta and 13 Jbeta primers. TCRdb's copy holds only in-frame clones and misses some; the assay was immunoSEQ multiplex PCR. The sample includes roughly 200,000 clones, roughly 84% seen only once; the top ten take about 0.77%. The specimen was PBMCs. These receptors were taken from a boy between 2 and 10 years old in good health and CMV-seronegative.

The chain combines TRBV5-1 with TRBJ2-1; maybe TRBD2 (5 bases). The CDR3 runs to 18 residues. Trimming pared 0 bases from V and 3 bases from J, leaving 19 bases between. Germline V gene lookup returns CDR1 SGHRS and CDR2 YFSETQ. CDR3 nucleotide sequence: TGCGCCAGCAGCTTGGGGGGTTTTTTGAGGGCCATCTACAATGAGCAGTTCTTC. It specifies CASSLGGFLRAIYNEQFF.

Comment on this clone: Relative to the germline gene, one junction end is altered; a read error may explain this. This chain uses TRBV11-2 with TRBJ2-2, with a possible D match to TRBD2 (5 bases). This CDR3 has 15 amino acids. Germline CDR1 and CDR2: SGHAT and FQNNGV. The CDR3, as DNA: TGTGCCAGCAGCCGAGAGGGAGAGGCCACCCGGGAGCTGTTTTTT. Encoded protein: CASSREGEATRELFF.

The rearrangement links TRBV9 to TRBJ2-6, with D possibly matching TRBD1 (6 bases). V was pared by 4 bases and J by 1 base, with 21 bases between. There are 19 residues in the CDR3. CDR1 and CDR2 from the germline V gene are SGDLS and YYNGEE. CDR3 protein: CASSPRPGTSLSGANVLTF. For the CDR3, the DNA is TGTGCCAGCAGCCCCCGTCCGGGGACATCCCTTTCTGGGGCCAACGTCCTGACTTTC.

This clone was picked up a small number of times. The chain is built from TRBV14 and TRBJ2-7; 11 bases fit TRBD1. The CDR3 runs to 16 residues. Germline V gene data show CDR1 as SGHDN and CDR2 as FVKESK. Trimming at V came to 4 bases and at J to 6 bases, leaving 11 bases not matched to a gene. The CDR3 nucleotides read TGTGCCAGCAGCCCCCGAAGTGGACAGGGGGCTGGCGAGCAGTACTTC. Translating gives CASSPRSGQGAGEQYF. The whole variable domain, remainder taken from reference TRBV14 and TRBJ2-7, is EAGVTQFPSHSVIEKGQTVTLRCDPISGHDNLYWYRRVMGKEIKFLLHFVKESKQDESGMPNNRFLAERTGGTYSTLKVQPAELEDSGVYFCASSPRSGQGAGEQYFGPGTRLTVT.

V and J are TRBV5-4 and TRBJ2-7; TRBD1 aligns across 9 bases. The CDR3 is 14 amino acids. V was pared by 3 bases and J by 2 bases, with 3 bases of the junction left unmatched. Germline lookup yields CDR1 SGHNT and CDR2 YYREEE (reference sequence). CDR3 nucleotide sequence: TGTGCCAGCAGCTCCGGGACAGGGACCTACGAGCAGTACTTC. It translates to CASSSGTGTYEQYF.

V usage is TRBV25-1 and J usage is TRBJ1-2, with TRBD1 as a possible D gene (6 bases). Trimming removed 3 bases from V and 8 bases from J, with 13 bases in between. Germline V CDR1 and CDR2: MGHDK, SYGVNS. There are 13 residues in the CDR3. The CDR3 spells CASSEGGAGGYTF. CDR3 in DNA: TGTGCCAGCAGTGAGGGGGGGGCTGGGGGCTACACCTTC.

This chain's CDR3 is CASSTAGTSPTEQYF. The CDR3 bases are TGTGCCAGCAGCACAGCCGGGACTAGCCCAACCGAGCAGTACTTC. V usage is TRBV7-8 and J usage is TRBJ2-7, with 9 positions matching TRBD2. Germline V gives CDR1 SGHVS, CDR2 FQNEAQ. J lost 6 bases, V lost 5 bases, and 11 bases had no gene match. The CDR3 consists of 15 residues. The whole variable domain, remainder taken from reference TRBV7-8 and TRBJ2-7, is GAGVSQSPRYKVAKRGQDVALRCDPISGHVSLFWYQQALGQGPEFLTYFQNEAQLDKSGLPSDRFFAERPEGSVSTLKIQRTQQEDSAVYLCASSTAGTSPTEQYFGPGTRLTVT.

The chain's CDR3 is CASSWLRGGGAVYEQYF. DNA of the CDR3: TGTGCCAGCAGTTGGCTCCGGGGCGGGGGGGCGGTATACGAGCAGTACTTC. The chain carries TRBV28 and TRBJ2-7; TRBD2 matches 9 bases. Germline CDR1 is MDHEN and CDR2 is SYDVKM. With V trimmed by 4 bases and J by 4 bases, 14 bases remained unmatched. CDR3 length: 17 residues. The full variable domain, rest sourced from reference TRBV28 and TRBJ2-7, is DVKVTQSSRYLVKRTGEKVFLECVQDMDHENMFWYRQDPGLGLRLIYFSYDVKMKEKGDIPEGYSVSREKKERFSLILESASTNQTSMYLCASSWLRGGGAVYEQYFGPGTRLTVT.

This rearrangement joins TRBV7-9 to TRBJ2-1; TRBD2 aligns across 9 bases. The CDR3 contains 15 residues. Germline V gene data show CDR1 as SEHNR and CDR2 as FQNEAQ (reference sequence). Germline trimming cut 3 bases from V and 5 bases from J; bases unmatched to any gene: 5. CDR3 region: CASSFLSGGNNEQFF. For the CDR3, the DNA is TGTGCCAGCAGCTTTCTCAGCGGGGGGAACAATGAGCAGTTCTTC.

This clone was picked up a small number of times. The chain links TRBV6-6 to TRBJ1-2; D remains unclear. V was clipped by 5 bases and J by 6 bases, with 7 bases between them. The length of the CDR3 is 11 residues. Germline assignment: CDR1 MNHNY and CDR2 SVGAGI (reference sequence). Written as DNA, the CDR3 is TGTGCCAGCAGTGGAACAGATGGCTACACCTTC. Translated: CASSGTDGYTF.

This chain links TRBV21-1 with TRBJ1-6; the table's D call TRBD1 went unverified against the DNA. TRBV21-1 represents a pseudogene. CDR3 length equals 15 residues. CDR3 sequence (DNA): TGTGCCAGCAGCAAAGAGGGACAGGGGAGCTCACCCCTCCACTTT. The encoded protein is CASSKEGQGSSPLHF.

V gene TRBV2 combines with J gene TRBJ1-2, with a tentative D call TRBD1 (5 bases). The length of the CDR3 is 13 residues. V dropped 10 bases and J dropped 6 bases, with 18 bases sitting between them. Per germline, CDR1 SNHLY and CDR2 FYNNEI. CDR3 in DNA: TGTGCCACTGGGTTGTGGGGGGAGGATGGCTACACCTTC. This gives the protein CATGLWGEDGYTF.

The gene calls are TRBV5-4 and TRBJ1-2; D is unresolved. V lost 2 bases, J lost 8 bases, and 13 bases lay in between. There are 13 residues in the CDR3. Germline V CDR1 and CDR2: SGHNT, YYREEE (reference sequence). The CDR3 region has the DNA TGTGCCAGCAGCTTTACTGGAGTCGACGGCTACACCTTC. Translating it yields CASSFTGVDGYTF. Full variable domain (rest looked up from reference TRBV5-4 and TRBJ1-2): ETGVTQSPTHLIKTRGQQVTLRCSSQSGHNTVSWYQQALGQGPQFIFQYYREEENGRGNFPPRFSGLQFPNYSSELNVNALELDDSALYLCASSFTGVDGYTFGSGTRLTVV.

V is TRBV7-8 and J is TRBJ2-5; the match to TRBD2 covers 13 bases. V lost 3 bases, J lost 5 bases, and 9 bases stayed unmatched. Looked up from germline, CDR1 is SGHVS and CDR2 is FQNEAQ. This CDR3 contains 17 residues. CDR3 region: CASSLTTSGGTRETQYF. For the CDR3, the DNA is TGTGCCAGCAGCTTGACGACTAGCGGGGGGACAAGGGAGACCCAGTACTTC. The full variable domain, with the rest looked up from reference TRBV7-8 and TRBJ2-5, is GAGVSQSPRYKVAKRGQDVALRCDPISGHVSLFWYQQALGQGPEFLTYFQNEAQLDKSGLPSDRFFAERPEGSVSTLKIQRTQQEDSAVYLCASSLTTSGGTRETQYFGPGTRLLVL.

V and J are TRBV11-2 and TRBJ2-7; tentative D call: TRBD1 (7 bases). Per germline, CDR1 SGHAT and CDR2 FQNNGV. Trimming removed 6 bases from V and 7 bases from J, with 19 bases in between. This CDR3 contains 14 residues. Written as DNA, the CDR3 is TGTGCCAGCAGTTTCAGGAGGGGGCCAGGAGAGCAGTACTTC. Translated, it gives CASSFRRGPGEQYF.

The sample holds one count of this clone. V is TRBV19 and J is TRBJ2-7; TRBD2 matches 7 bases. The length of the CDR3 is 15 residues. The germline V gene has CDR1 LNHDA and CDR2 SQIVND (reference sequence). Germline trimming cut 5 bases from V and 2 bases from J; bases unmatched to any gene: 9. The DNA for the CDR3 is TGTGCCAGTAGTCTCTTCCCGGGGGGAGCCTACGAGCAGTACTTC. As protein: CASSLFPGGAYEQYF.

This clone was detected a few times. This chain joins TRBV4-1 and TRBJ1-1; D gene unclear. The CDR3 is made up of 13 amino acids. V lost 1 base and J lost 5, with 8 bases in between. CDR1 and CDR2 (germline): MGHRA, YSYEKL. The CDR3 DNA sequence: TGCGCCAGCAGCCAAGCTCGGGTTACTGAAGCTTTCTTT. Translation: CASSQARVTEAFF.

This clone has more than one count but fewer than ten. The V and J genes are TRBV11-2 and TRBJ2-7; TRBD2 matches at 7 bases. Germline lookup yields CDR1 SGHAT and CDR2 FQNNGV. Germline trimming cut 4 bases from V and 3 bases from J; bases unmatched to any gene: 6. The CDR3 has 14 residues. The CDR3 DNA follows: TGTGCCAGCAGCTGGGACGGGACTAACTACGAGCAGTACTTC. It codes for CASSWDGTNYEQYF.

The chain employs TRBV6-4 and TRBJ1-5; no clear D gene. Germline V gene lookup returns CDR1 MRHNA and CDR2 SNTAGT. V lost 2 bases to trimming and J lost 1 base, with 15 bases between them. The CDR3 spans 17 residues. The DNA for the CDR3 is TGTGCCAGCAGTGACATCGGCCCACCGGGAAGCAATCAGCCCCAGCATTTT. Protein sequence: CASSDIGPPGSNQPQHF.

The chain combines TRBV2 with TRBJ2-7, with 7 bases lining up with TRBD1. The V and J ends lost 9 bases and 2 bases, in that order; junction bases with no gene match: 10. CDR1 and CDR2 (germline): SNHLY, FYNNEI. This CDR3 comprises 14 residues. The CDR3 DNA sequence: TGTGCCAGTCGGACAGGAGCCCTTACCTACGAGCAGTACTTC. Translation gives CASRTGALTYEQYF.

The chain joins TRBV7-9 to TRBJ1-6; no reliable D call. This CDR3 region has 15 residues. V was shortened by 4 bases and J by 9 bases, with 16 bases between the two germline ends. CDR1 SEHNR and CDR2 FQNEAQ come from the germline V gene (reference sequence). This CDR3 reads CASSSVTSGFSPLHF. The CDR3, as DNA: TGTGCCAGCAGCTCAGTTACCTCGGGGTTTTCACCCCTCCACTTT.

The gene calls are TRBV4-1 and TRBJ2-5; TRBD2 might be the D (6 bases). The V end lost 6 bases, the J end lost 1 base, and 9 bases lay between the germline ends. The length of the CDR3 is 13 residues. Germline-derived CDR1 and CDR2 are MGHRA and YSYEKL. The CDR3 reads CASRSGLQETQYF. The CDR3 nucleotides are TGCGCCAGCAGATCGGGACTCCAAGAGACCCAGTACTTC.

This clone was recorded only once. The chain combines TRBV4-2 with TRBJ1-2; no firm D call. Trimming shortened V by 1 base and J by 6 bases, and 15 bases separated the two germline ends. The germline V gene encodes CDR1 LGHNA and CDR2 YNFKEQ. CDR3 length: 15 residues. The CDR3 loop reads CASSQGGSDGDGYTF. In DNA, the CDR3 is TGTGCCAGCAGCCAAGGTGGGTCAGACGGGGATGGCTACACCTTC.

In nucleotides, the CDR3 is TGCGCCAGCAGCTTTGGACTTCCGGCGAACAATGAGCAGTTCTTC. This encodes CASSFGLPANNEQFF. This chain joins TRBV5-1 and TRBJ2-1; D possibly corresponds to TRBD2 (5 bases). The CDR3 consists of 15 residues. The germline V gene has CDR1 SGHRS and CDR2 YFSETQ. Trimming took 2 bases from V and 5 from J, leaving 14 bases between them.

This clone has a handful of counts. For the CDR3, the DNA is TGCAGCGTTGAGCGGGAAGAGACCCAGTACTTC. It codes for CSVEREETQYF. V gene TRBV29-1 combines with J gene TRBJ2-5, with D possibly matching TRBD2 (5 bases). Germline CDR1 reads SQVTM; CDR2 reads ANQGSEA. The CDR3 has 11 residues. With 3 bases removed from V and 3 bases from J, the gap between germline ends came to 5 bases. The whole variable domain, filled in from reference TRBV29-1 and TRBJ2-5, reads SAVISQKPSRDICQRGTSLTIQCQVDSQVTMMFWYRQQPGQSLTLIATANQGSEATYESGFVIDKFPISRPNLTFSTLTVSNMSPEDSSIYLCSVEREETQYFGPGTRLLVL.

This chain links TRBV18 with TRBJ1-3; 8 bases fit TRBD1. The germline gives CDR1 KGHSH, CDR2 LQKENI. The CDR3 is 14 amino acids. The trim removed 6 bases at V and 4 bases at J, leaving 5 bases unmatched. In nucleotides, the CDR3 is TGTGCCAGCTCCCCAAGGGACAGGGGAAACACCATATATTTT. Amino acid sequence: CASSPRDRGNTIYF.

This clone was seen once. The V and J genes are TRBV2 and TRBJ2-3; D unresolved. The V gene's germline CDR1 is SNHLY and CDR2 FYNNEI. Trimming pared 1 base from V and 1 base from J, leaving 6 bases between. The CDR3 sequence is 14 residues long. CDR3 sequence: CASSEVYRTDTQYF. CDR3 in DNA: TGTGCCAGCAGTGAAGTCTACCGCACAGATACGCAGTATTTT.

The V call is TRBV7-9, the J call TRBJ1-1, with TRBD1 matching over 9 bases. CDR3 length equals 15 residues. Unmatched junction bases numbered 6, after V lost 3 bases and J lost 4 bases. Germline V gene data show CDR1 as SEHNR and CDR2 as FQNEAQ (reference sequence). The CDR3 spells CASSFETGGSTEAFF. The CDR3 DNA reads TGTGCCAGCAGCTTTGAGACAGGGGGGAGCACTGAAGCTTTCTTT.

The V call is TRBV23-1, the J call TRBJ2-7; D uncertain. TRBV23-1 is given ORF status, its function remaining uncertain. This CDR3 is 15 amino acids long. V lost 0 bases to trimming and J lost 2 bases, with 11 bases between them. In DNA form, the CDR3 reads TGCGCCAGCAGTCAATCTTCAGTCCCTGCCTACGAGCAGTACTTC. Translation gives CASSQSSVPAYEQYF.

This sequence joins TRBV7-2 and TRBJ2-1; 7 bases are shared with TRBD2. CDR1 and CDR2 from the germline V gene are SGHTA and FQGNSA. Germline trimming cut 1 base from V and 9 bases from J; bases unmatched to any gene: 9. The CDR3 extends over 15 amino acids. This chain's CDR3 is CASSLGLALRSEQFF. CDR3 coding DNA: TGTGCCAGCAGCTTAGGACTAGCTTTGAGGAGTGAGCAGTTCTTC.

This sequence joins TRBV30 and TRBJ1-1; D unclear. This CDR3 is built from 10 residues. Trimming stripped 2 bases from V and 5 bases from J, with 3 bases between. The germline CDR1 and CDR2 sequences are GTSNPN and SVGIG (reference sequence). The CDR3 loop reads CAWSLTEAFF. The DNA for the CDR3 is TGTGCCTGGAGTCTAACTGAAGCTTTCTTT.

This clone was counted between two and nine times. The chain links TRBV6-1 to TRBJ1-1, with D tentatively TRBD1 (5 bases). V lost 5 bases to trimming and J lost 4 bases, with 11 bases between them. CDR1 and CDR2 from the germline V gene are MNHNS and SASEGT. The CDR3 consists of 13 residues. The CDR3 reads CASSQGPGTEAFF. In nucleotides, the CDR3 is TGTGCCAGCAGTCAGGGTCCCGGCACTGAAGCTTTCTTT.